This T cell receptor beta chain was recorded in a study of human T cells and chemical hapten exposure. This clonotype was found a few times. Specified time point: pre-sensitization, week 0. Treatment reported: therapeutic diphenylcyclopropenone sensitization with weekly scalp DPC. TCRdb analysed the RACE reads with MiXCR anew, one entry per CDR3 protein. The sample lists tens of thousands of distinct CDR3 sequences; around 12% were seen once. Specimen: whole blood, collected in connection with sensitization to the hapten diphenylcyclopropenone (DPC). The sequence was obtained from a woman in her twenties or thirties with alopecia areata. Some clones in this sample may be carry-over from other donors' samples.

DNA of the CDR3: TGTGCCAGCGCTGTCCAGGGGAGCGAAAAACTGTTTTTT. Residues: CASAVQGSEKLFF. V gene TRBV3-1 combines with J gene TRBJ1-4; TRBD1 might be the D (6 bases). Trimming left V 8 bases short and J 8 bases short, with 15 bases between. Germline loops: CDR1 LGHDT, CDR2 YNNKEL (reference sequence). The CDR3 is 13 amino acids. Using reference TRBV3-1 and TRBJ1-4 for the parts outside the CDR3, the full variable domain is DTAVSQTPKYLVTQMGNDKSIKCEQNLGHDTMYWYKQDSKKFLKIMFSYNNKELIINETVPNRFSPKSPDKAHLNLHINSLELGDSAVYFCASAVQGSEKLFFGSGTQLSVL.